Listed below are T cell receptor beta chains from one sample, sequenced in a study of cytomegalovirus exposure and HLA in healthy donors. The protocol was immunoSEQ multiplex PCR, while the TCRdb copy is restricted to in-frame clones and leaves out a portion. The sample holds about 190,000 clones, roughly four fifths seen once. Specimen: PBMCs. The receptor set was obtained from a young man in good health and CMV-seronegative. CDR3s include the opening cysteine and the closing phenylalanine or tryptophan. Fields, in order: clone size, J gene, D gene, V gene, CDR3 DNA, CDR3 protein. The D gene is left open where the match is weak. Not all rows give a size; the values are once, few, many and, for expanded clones, a class.

few,TRBJ2-3,TRBD1,TRBV7-7,TGTGCTAGCAGCTTGAGAGGGGGCCAGACAGATACGCAGTATTTT,CASSLRGGQTDTQYF
.,TRBJ2-1,.,TRBV5-4,TGTGCCAGCAGCTTGTTTACATTTTCCTACAATGAGCAGTTCTTC,CASSLFTFSYNEQFF
.,TRBJ2-7,TRBD1,TRBV7-2,TGTGCCAGCAGCTCGACAGGGCCCTACGAGCAGTACTTC,CASSSTGPYEQYF
once,TRBJ2-1,.,TRBV7-8,TGTGCCAGCAGCTTCCCTCAGGGGGGAGATGGCGATGAGCAGTTCTTC,CASSFPQGGDGDEQFF
.,TRBJ2-3,TRBD2,TRBV7-9,TGTGCCAGCAGCTTAGCTAGCGGGAGCGCAGATACGCAGTATTTT,CASSLASGSADTQYF
.,TRBJ2-1,TRBD2,TRBV5-8,TGTGCCAGCAGCTTGGTGTATTCGACTAGCGGGAGTAATGAGCAGTTCTTC,CASSLVYSTSGSNEQFF
.,TRBJ1-4,TRBD1,TRBV5-1,TGCGCCACTTCCCGGGACAGGGCAACTAATGAAAAACTGTTTTTT,CATSRDRATNEKLFF
.,TRBJ2-2,TRBD1,TRBV30,TGTGCCTGGGCGACAGGGGTCACCGGGGAGCTGTTTTTT,CAWATGVTGELFF
.,TRBJ1-6,.,TRBV4-1,TGCGCCAGCAGCCGAAAGGTCGCCGGACATGGACAAAATAATTCACCCCTCCACTTT,CASSRKVAGHGQNNSPLHF
.,TRBJ2-7,TRBD2,TRBV25-1,TGTGCCAGCAGTGAGACGTCTAGCGGGGGTCTGTACGAGCAGTACTTC,CASSETSSGGLYEQYF
.,TRBJ2-5,.,TRBV11-3,TGTGCCAGCAGCCGAACTACCAAAGAGACCCAGTACTTC,CASSRTTKETQYF
.,TRBJ2-7,.,TRBV27,TGTGCCAGCAGTTCGGCTCCAGGGGCCAAATACGAGCAGTACTTC,CASSSAPGAKYEQYF
.,TRBJ2-1,TRBD2,TRBV15,TGTGCCACCAGCAGAGATCCGGCTAGCGGGGTGGATGAGCAGTTCTTC,CATSRDPASGVDEQFF
.,TRBJ2-1,TRBD2,TRBV27,TGTGCCAGCAGCCCCGGGACTAGCGGGGGTTATTCCTACAATGAGCAGTTCTTC,CASSPGTSGGYSYNEQFF
.,TRBJ2-7,.,TRBV7-3,TGTGCCAGCAGCTTAACCCCTATCTACGAGCAGTACTTC,CASSLTPIYEQYF
.,TRBJ1-2,.,TRBV14,TGTGCCAGCAGCCAATCCTGGGCTTCCACTAACTATGGCTACACCTTC,CASSQSWASTNYGYTF
.,TRBJ2-1,.,TRBV7-2,TGTGCCAGCAGCCCCGGCGGCTACAATGAGCAGTTCTTC,CASSPGGYNEQFF
.,TRBJ2-3,TRBD2,TRBV7-2,TGTGCCAGCAGTGCAGTACTAGCGGGCACAGATACGCAGTATTTT,CASSAVLAGTDTQYF
.,TRBJ2-7,.,TRBV5-1,TGCGCCAGCAGCTCGGTTTCTGCCTACGAGCAGTACTTC,CASSSVSAYEQYF
.,TRBJ2-3,.,TRBV19,TGTGCCAGTAGTATTTGGAGGGCCCACACAGATACGCAGTATTTT,CASSIWRAHTDTQYF
.,TRBJ1-2,TRBD1,TRBV13,TGTGCCAGCAGCTTAGGACTAGGGGGACAGAACTATGGCTACACCTTC,CASSLGLGGQNYGYTF
.,TRBJ2-2,.,TRBV2,TGTGCCAGCAGTGAAGTGAGAGGCAGCACCGGGGAGCTGTTTTTT,CASSEVRGSTGELFF
once,TRBJ2-2,TRBD1,TRBV6-6,TGTGCCAGCAGCCAGCGACAGGGTAACACCGGGGAGCTGTTTTTT,CASSQRQGNTGELFF
.,TRBJ1-5,TRBD1,TRBV4-3,TGCGCCAGCAGCCAAGATGTGCCAGGGGGGACCAATCAGCCCCAGCATTTT,CASSQDVPGGTNQPQHF
few,TRBJ2-1,TRBD2,TRBV5-8,TGTGCCAGCAGCTTGTTGGGAATACGTGCGGGAGGGCCAGATGAGCAGTTCTTC,CASSLLGIRAGGPDEQFF
few,TRBJ2-7,TRBD2,TRBV18,TGTGCCAGCTCACCATCAAGCGGGGGGCCCTACGAGCAGTACTTC,CASSPSSGGPYEQYF
.,TRBJ2-1,.,TRBV9,TGTGCCAGCAGCTCACAGACGACAGCCACCTTCTACAATGAGCAGTTCTTC,CASSSQTTATFYNEQFF
.,TRBJ1-4,TRBD1,TRBV28,TGTGCCAGCAGTTTTACAGGGGCCTCAACTAATGAAAAACTGTTTTTT,CASSFTGASTNEKLFF
.,TRBJ2-7,.,TRBV5-4,TGTGCCAGCAGCTTGGAAGGGACATTCTACGAGCAGTACTTC,CASSLEGTFYEQYF
.,TRBJ2-1,.,TRBV2,TGTGCCAGCATCAGGGTCCCCTACAATGAGCAGTTCTTC,CASIRVPYNEQFF
.,TRBJ2-7,TRBD2,TRBV19,TGTGCCAGTGCCGTGAGAGCGGGAGGAACCTACGAGCAGTACTTC,CASAVRAGGTYEQYF
.,TRBJ1-1,.,TRBV6-5,TGTGCCAGCAGTTCCCACGGGGGGGACAAGAACACTGAAGCTTTCTTT,CASSSHGGDKNTEAFF
.,TRBJ2-3,.,TRBV19,TGTGCCAGTAGTTCATTTTCGGACTCCAGCACAGATACGCAGTATTTT,CASSSFSDSSTDTQYF
few,TRBJ2-1,.,TRBV6-5,TGTGCCAGCAATGGGGGGAGCTCCTACAATGAGCAGTTCTTC,CASNGGSSYNEQFF
.,TRBJ1-1,TRBD1,TRBV5-8,TGTGCCAGCAGCCCCGTGGACAGGGGATTTGGGAGGACTGAAGCTTTCTTT,CASSPVDRGFGRTEAFF
few,TRBJ2-7,TRBD2,TRBV19,TGTGCCAGCGGAGCGGGAGTAGGCTACGAGCAGTACTTC,CASGAGVGYEQYF
.,TRBJ2-3,TRBD2,TRBV4-2,TGTGCCAGCAGCCAAGAAATCGCGCGGGAGGCGGCCCCGGGTTATTTT,CASSQEIAREAAPGYF
.,TRBJ1-2,.,TRBV9,TGTGCCAGCAGCGTAGCCAGGGATACGACCCACGAGGGCTACACCTTC,CASSVARDTTHEGYTF
few,TRBJ2-7,.,TRBV19,TGTGCCAGCACTGGTGGAGCCTACGAGCAGTACTTC,CASTGGAYEQYF
.,TRBJ2-7,.,TRBV29-1,TGCAGCGTTGGCGGGATCCTAACCTACGAGCAGTACTTC,CSVGGILTYEQYF
.,TRBJ2-5,.,TRBV4-1,TGCGCCAGCAGCCAAGTAACGGGGGAGCAGTACTTC,CASSQVTGEQYF
once,TRBJ1-5,.,TRBV7-9,TGTGCCAGCAGCTTAGGAACACAGAATCAGCCCCAGCATTTT,CASSLGTQNQPQHF
few,TRBJ2-2,TRBD2,TRBV30,TGTGCCTTGACCCGGAGCGGGACTGGAAGAACCGGGGAGCTGTTTTTT,CALTRSGTGRTGELFF
.,TRBJ2-1,.,TRBV10-1,TGCGCCAGCAGTCCAACGGGTAGTCCTAGATACAATGAGCAGTTCTTC,CASSPTGSPRYNEQFF
.,TRBJ1-5,.,TRBV10-3,TGTGCCAGCAGCAGAGCAGGGGTAAATCAGCCCCAGCATTTT,CASSRAGVNQPQHF
.,TRBJ1-1,.,TRBV21-1,TGTGCCAGCAGCCGAAAAAAAATTAACAGGGAAGGCACTGAAGCTTTCTTT,CASSRKKINREGTEAFF
.,TRBJ2-4,TRBD1,TRBV28,TGTGCCAGCAGTGGCGGACAGGGATGGAAAAACATTCAGTACTTC,CASSGGQGWKNIQYF
.,TRBJ1-5,.,TRBV28,TGTGCCAGCAGCTCGGACAAAAGCGGGGCTAGCAATCAGCCCCAGCATTTT,CASSSDKSGASNQPQHF
.,TRBJ2-7,TRBD1,TRBV29-1,TGCAGCGTTGACGTTGGGGACAGGGGGGTTAACGAGCAGTACTTC,CSVDVGDRGVNEQYF
.,TRBJ1-3,TRBD1,TRBV5-4,TGTGCCAGCAGCCCCTCGGACAGGGTTGACACCATATATTTT,CASSPSDRVDTIYF
.,TRBJ1-2,.,TRBV14,TGTGCCAGCAGCCACCTTCAGGGAAGGGGATACAATGGCTACACCTTC,CASSHLQGRGYNGYTF
.,TRBJ1-5,.,TRBV4-1,TGCGCCAGCAGCCAAGATTTCGCGGGACAGCCCCAGCATTTT,CASSQDFAGQPQHF
.,TRBJ2-1,TRBD2,TRBV7-6,TGTGCCAGCAGCTTCTCGGGTAGCGGGGCCAATGAGCAGTTCTTC,CASSFSGSGANEQFF